Sequencing of this TCR beta chain was carried out in a study of blood T cell repertoires in COVID-19. The germline gives CDR1 KGHSH, CDR2 LQKENI. V was clipped by 3 bases and J by 0 bases, with 9 bases between them. The CDR3 has 16 amino acids. The data were produced by immunoSEQ multiplex PCR, yet TCRdb's version contains in-frame clones alone and is incomplete. Of 60,000 or so clones in the sample, 75% to 90% were seen once. This TCR came from a human donor with acute or convalescent COVID-19. The donor label of this sample is uncertain. The specimen was peripheral blood. The J gene is TRBJ2-6, the V gene TRBV18; D might be TRBD1 (6 bases). CDR3 residues: CASSPDSPSGANVLTF. In DNA form, the CDR3 reads TGTGCCAGCTCACCGGACAGCCCCTCTGGGGCCAACGTCCTGACTTTC.